Following are 21 T cell receptor beta chains from one sample sequenced in a study of T cell repertoires in ileal Crohn's disease (dated by TCRdb to between 2018 and 2020). Preparation of the library involved the immunoSEQ multiplex PCR assay. Sourced from immuneACCESS, this table was stored by TCRdb with only in-frame sequences that have V and J called. A share of the clones is absent; for the studies checked, an unresolved V gene accounts for under half, and the remainder has no known explanation. The sample table shows over 4,500 clones, and roughly 84% are seen once. The top ten constitute 5% to 6% of the sample. The sequencing sample was made of ileal tissue. All receptors derive from an adult with Crohn's disease.

This sequence joins TRBV19 and TRBJ2-2; TRBD1 is a possible D gene (6 bases). Germline CDR1 and CDR2: LNHDA and SQIVND (reference sequence). Trimming removed 5 bases at V and 1 base at J, with 17 bases between. This CDR3 comprises 17 residues. CDR3 in amino acids: CASSPIRDTQNTGELFF. CDR3 DNA: TGTGCCAGTAGTCCCATTAGGGACACCCAGAACACCGGGGAGCTGTTTTTT.

The gene calls are TRBV5-1 and TRBJ2-2, with D maybe TRBD2 (7 bases). Germline V gives CDR1 SGHRS, CDR2 YFSETQ. The CDR3 is 16 residues long. V shed 4 bases and J shed 4 bases, with 17 bases lying between them. The CDR3 reads CASSLGAGASTGELFF. Here the CDR3 DNA reads TGCGCCAGCAGCCTCGGCGCGGGGGCTAGCACCGGGGAGCTGTTTTTT.

This chain joins TRBV9 and TRBJ1-4; TRBD1 matches at 8 bases. This CDR3 comprises 15 residues. The germline CDR1 and CDR2 sequences are SGDLS and YYNGEE. J was trimmed by 3 bases and V by 4 bases; bases with no gene match: 5. The CDR3 nucleotides read TGTGCCAGCAGCCCCCGGACAGGGTCTAATGAAAAACTGTTTTTT. The encoded protein is CASSPRTGSNEKLFF.

The chain couples TRBV6-1 to TRBJ2-4; 7 nucleotides match TRBD1. The ends lost 3 bases at V and 9 bases at J; junction bases unmatched: 5. The length of the CDR3 is 13 residues. The V gene's germline CDR1 is MNHNS and CDR2 SASEGT. CDR3: CASSEGTAGIQYF. Here the CDR3 DNA reads TGTGCCAGCAGTGAGGGGACAGCCGGCATTCAGTACTTC.

V gene TRBV9 combines with J gene TRBJ1-1, with 7 bases that match TRBD1. J was trimmed by 0 bases and V by 2 bases; bases with no gene match: 1. The CDR3 runs to 14 residues. Germline-derived CDR1 and CDR2 are SGDLS and YYNGEE. The CDR3 protein is CASSVTGMNTEAFF. For the CDR3, the DNA is TGTGCCAGCAGCGTGACAGGGATGAACACTGAAGCTTTCTTT.

The gene calls are TRBV7-2 and TRBJ1-5; maybe TRBD1 (6 bases). Trimming left V 2 bases short and J 4 bases short, with 24 bases between. CDR3 length equals 19 residues. Germline CDR1 SGHTA, CDR2 FQGNSA. The CDR3 reads CASSLYSVVTGLKNQPQHF. DNA of the CDR3: TGTGCCAGCAGCTTATATTCGGTTGTTACAGGGTTAAAGAATCAGCCCCAGCATTTT.

The chain is built from TRBV6-5 and TRBJ2-2, with 7 nucleotides matching TRBD2. Germline assignment: CDR1 MNHEY and CDR2 SVGAGI. The V and J ends lost 2 bases and 5 bases, in that order; junction bases with no gene match: 8. The CDR3 covers 16 residues. CDR3 amino acids: CASSYPRGVGTGELFF. In DNA form, the CDR3 reads TGTGCCAGCAGTTACCCCCGGGGGGTAGGGACCGGGGAGCTGTTTTTT.

CDR3 in amino acids: CSVLYGGASTDTQYF. CDR3 nucleotide sequence: TGCAGCGTTCTTTACGGGGGGGCCTCCACAGATACGCAGTATTTT. V and J are TRBV29-1 and TRBJ2-3, with 8 bases matching TRBD2. There are 15 residues in the CDR3. V was pared by 5 bases and J by 2 bases, with 9 bases of the junction left unmatched. CDR1 is SQVTM and CDR2 is ANQGSEA in the germline V gene.

This clone was seen a single time. This chain uses TRBV27 with TRBJ2-3; D is undetermined. Germline V gene lookup returns CDR1 MNHEY and CDR2 SMNVEV (reference sequence). With 2 bases removed from V and 6 bases from J, the gap between germline ends came to 9 bases. The CDR3 is 13 amino acids. CDR3 DNA: TGTGCCAGCAGTTTAATCAGGCCGGATACGCAGTATTTT. Amino acids: CASSLIRPDTQYF.

The gene calls are TRBV5-1 and TRBJ1-1; 7 positions match TRBD1. In germline, CDR1 is SGHRS, CDR2 YFSETQ. The CDR3 totals 17 residues. The V segment lost 1 base and the J segment 0 bases; nucleotides outside the gene matches: 9. CDR3 sequence reads: CASSLFGGQLLNTEAFF. As DNA, the CDR3 is TGCGCCAGCAGCTTGTTTGGGGGACAGCTATTGAACACTGAAGCTTTCTTT.

The rearrangement links TRBV28 to TRBJ1-2; D is undetermined. The germline V gene has CDR1 MDHEN and CDR2 SYDVKM. This CDR3 contains 12 residues. Trimming stripped 2 bases from V and 4 bases from J, with 5 bases between. For the CDR3, the DNA is TGTGCCAGCAGTTTAACAGCCTATGGCTACACCTTC. Encoded protein: CASSLTAYGYTF.

This chain connects TRBV28 to TRBJ2-4; maybe TRBD2 (7 bases). V lost 2 bases and J 1 base, leaving 9 bases between the germline ends. The CDR3 contains 15 residues. Germline V CDR1 and CDR2: MDHEN, SYDVKM. The CDR3 protein is CASSLRGAAKNIQYF. The CDR3 DNA follows: TGTGCCAGCAGTTTACGGGGGGCGGCCAAAAACATTCAGTACTTC.

The chain links TRBV5-1 to TRBJ2-1; 8 nucleotides line up with TRBD2. The CDR3 is 17 amino acids. Losses at the gene ends were 4 bases for V and 0 bases for J; bases not matched to a gene: 9. Germline CDR1 SGHRS, CDR2 YFSETQ. CDR3: CASSPTPLAASYNEQFF. The CDR3 DNA reads TGCGCCAGCAGCCCAACCCCACTAGCGGCCTCCTACAATGAGCAGTTCTTC.

V and J are TRBV30 and TRBJ2-7; tentatively, D is TRBD2 (5 bases). Germline CDR1 GTSNPN, CDR2 SVGIG (reference sequence). The CDR3 runs to 14 residues. V was pared by 0 bases and J by 1 base, with 10 bases between. The CDR3 nucleotides read TGTGCCTGGAGTGTAGGCGGCGGGTCCTACGAGCAGTACTTC. Encoded protein: CAWSVGGGSYEQYF.

In its sample, this clone was seen a few times. The CDR3 reads CASNRGVVEQFF. In DNA form, the CDR3 reads TGTGCCAGCAATCGGGGGGTCGTTGAGCAGTTCTTC. This rearrangement joins TRBV2 to TRBJ2-1, with TRBD2 matching 7 bases. This CDR3 has 12 amino acids. Per the germline V gene, CDR1 is SNHLY and CDR2 is FYNNEI. The ends lost 7 bases at V and 9 bases at J; junction bases unmatched: 6.

This clone occurred a few times. The rearrangement joins TRBV7-3 to TRBJ2-5, with a tentative D call TRBD1 (6 bases). The CDR3 runs 14 residues. The V and J ends lost 0 bases and 4 bases respectively, with 9 bases between them. CDR1 is SGHTA, CDR2 FQGTGA, per germline. Here the CDR3 DNA reads TGTGCCAGCAGCTTAACGGGACACCCAGAGACCCAGTACTTC. Its translation: CASSLTGHPETQYF.

J is TRBJ1-5 and V is TRBV4-2; D remains unclear. Germline CDR1 LGHNA, CDR2 YNFKEQ. This CDR3 comprises 14 residues. Trimming took off 5 bases at V and 4 bases at J, with 12 bases between the two ends. CDR3 bases: TGTGCCAGCAGCAGTAGACAAGCTAATCAGCCCCAGCATTTT. Encoded protein: CASSSRQANQPQHF.

The chain uses TRBV11-2 and TRBJ2-5; 7 nucleotides align to TRBD1. Germline CDR1 is SGHAT and CDR2 is FQNNGV. The CDR3 sequence is 14 residues long. Trimming took 4 bases from V and 1 from J; bases not matched to a gene: 3. In nucleotides, the CDR3 is TGTGCCAGCAGCTATGGACAGGTCCAAGAGACCCAGTACTTC. It specifies CASSYGQVQETQYF.

The gene calls are TRBV5-6 and TRBJ1-5, with 8 bases identical to TRBD1. Germline assignment: CDR1 SGHDT and CDR2 YYEEEE. Losses at the gene ends were 1 base for V and 5 bases for J; bases not matched to a gene: 8. The CDR3 contains 16 residues. CDR3 amino acids: CASSLLSHRGDQPQHF. DNA for the CDR3: TGTGCCAGCAGCTTGTTGTCCCACAGGGGGGATCAGCCCCAGCATTTT.

The chain employs TRBV5-4 and TRBJ2-1; TRBD2 is a possible D gene (5 bases). This CDR3 is built from 14 residues. Between the trimmed V and J ends, which lost 1 base and 5 bases, there was a span of 10 bases. The V gene's germline CDR1 is SGHNT and CDR2 YYREEE (reference sequence). The CDR3: CASSLSFGDNEQFF. CDR3 coding DNA: TGTGCCAGCAGCTTGTCGTTCGGGGACAATGAGCAGTTCTTC.

This clone was seen more than once but under ten times. J is TRBJ2-7 and V is TRBV7-9; TRBD1 matches at 10 bases. The germline V gene encodes CDR1 SEHNR and CDR2 FQNEAQ (reference sequence). The CDR3 contains 16 residues. The J segment lost 2 bases and the V segment lost 1 base, leaving 5 bases of the junction unmatched. The CDR3 region is CASSLGAGTGAYEQYF. Here the CDR3 DNA reads TGTGCCAGCAGCTTAGGGGCCGGGACAGGGGCCTACGAGCAGTACTTC.